A single T cell receptor (beta chain) is shown here with its context. The germline CDR1 and CDR2 sequences are LNHDA and SQIVND (reference sequence). This CDR3 has 16 amino acids. V was pared by 3 bases and J by 2 bases, with 14 bases between. This sample stems from a study of blood T cell repertoires in COVID-19. The overall study: Sources were T cells, B-cell-depleted T cells, or PBMCs; the material itself was cDNA or gDNA.

TCRdb's copy holds only in-frame clones and misses some; the assay was immunoSEQ multiplex PCR. The data show tens of thousands of clones, 80% seen once. Sequencing was performed on peripheral blood. This clonotype was sampled from a human donor in a cohort sampled during active COVID-19. The J gene is TRBJ1-5, the V gene TRBV19; perhaps TRBD1 as D (5 bases). The DNA of the CDR3 is TGTGCCAGTAGTATTGGAACAGCCAGGGGCAATCAGCCCCAGCATTTT. Translation: CASSIGTARGNQPQHF.